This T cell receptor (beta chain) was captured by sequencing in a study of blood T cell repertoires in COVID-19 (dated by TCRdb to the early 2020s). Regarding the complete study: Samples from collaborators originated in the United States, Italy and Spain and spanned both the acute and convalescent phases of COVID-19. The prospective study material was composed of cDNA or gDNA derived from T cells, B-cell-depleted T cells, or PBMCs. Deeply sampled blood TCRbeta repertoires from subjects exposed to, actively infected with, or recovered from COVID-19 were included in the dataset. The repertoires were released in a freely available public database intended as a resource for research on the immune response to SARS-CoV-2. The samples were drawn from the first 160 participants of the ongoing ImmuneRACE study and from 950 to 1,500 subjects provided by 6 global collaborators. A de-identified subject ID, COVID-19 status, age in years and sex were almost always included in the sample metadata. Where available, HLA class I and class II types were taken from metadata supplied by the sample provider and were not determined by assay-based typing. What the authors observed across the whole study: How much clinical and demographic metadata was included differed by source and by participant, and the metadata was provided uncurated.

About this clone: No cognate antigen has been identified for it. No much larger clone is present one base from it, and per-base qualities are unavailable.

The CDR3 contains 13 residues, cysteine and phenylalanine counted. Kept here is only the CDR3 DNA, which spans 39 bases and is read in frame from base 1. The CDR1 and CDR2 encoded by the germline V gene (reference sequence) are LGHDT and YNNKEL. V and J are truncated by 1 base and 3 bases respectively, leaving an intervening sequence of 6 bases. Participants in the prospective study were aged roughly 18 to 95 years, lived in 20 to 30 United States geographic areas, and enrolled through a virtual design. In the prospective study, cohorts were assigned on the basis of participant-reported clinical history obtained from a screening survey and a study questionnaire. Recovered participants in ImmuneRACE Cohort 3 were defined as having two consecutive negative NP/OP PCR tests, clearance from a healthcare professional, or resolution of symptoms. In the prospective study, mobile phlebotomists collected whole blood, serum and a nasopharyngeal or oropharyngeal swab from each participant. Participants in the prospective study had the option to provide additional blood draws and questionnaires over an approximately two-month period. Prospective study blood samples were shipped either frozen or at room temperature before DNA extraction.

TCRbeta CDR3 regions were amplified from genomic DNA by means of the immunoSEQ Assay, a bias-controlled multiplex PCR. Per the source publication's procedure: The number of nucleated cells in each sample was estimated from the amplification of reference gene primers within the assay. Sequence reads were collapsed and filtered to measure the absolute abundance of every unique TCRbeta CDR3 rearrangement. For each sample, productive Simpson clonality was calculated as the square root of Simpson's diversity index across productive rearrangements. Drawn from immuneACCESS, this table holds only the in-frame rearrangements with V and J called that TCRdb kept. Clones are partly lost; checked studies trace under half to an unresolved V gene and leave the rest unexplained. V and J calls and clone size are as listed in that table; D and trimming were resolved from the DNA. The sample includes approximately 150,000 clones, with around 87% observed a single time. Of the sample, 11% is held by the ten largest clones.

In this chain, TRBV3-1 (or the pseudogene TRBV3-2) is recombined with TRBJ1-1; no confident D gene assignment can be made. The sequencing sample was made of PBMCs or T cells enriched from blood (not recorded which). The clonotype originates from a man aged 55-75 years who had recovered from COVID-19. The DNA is TGTGCCAGCAGCCAAGTTCTCGACACTGAAGCTTTCTTT. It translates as CASSQVLDTEAFF.